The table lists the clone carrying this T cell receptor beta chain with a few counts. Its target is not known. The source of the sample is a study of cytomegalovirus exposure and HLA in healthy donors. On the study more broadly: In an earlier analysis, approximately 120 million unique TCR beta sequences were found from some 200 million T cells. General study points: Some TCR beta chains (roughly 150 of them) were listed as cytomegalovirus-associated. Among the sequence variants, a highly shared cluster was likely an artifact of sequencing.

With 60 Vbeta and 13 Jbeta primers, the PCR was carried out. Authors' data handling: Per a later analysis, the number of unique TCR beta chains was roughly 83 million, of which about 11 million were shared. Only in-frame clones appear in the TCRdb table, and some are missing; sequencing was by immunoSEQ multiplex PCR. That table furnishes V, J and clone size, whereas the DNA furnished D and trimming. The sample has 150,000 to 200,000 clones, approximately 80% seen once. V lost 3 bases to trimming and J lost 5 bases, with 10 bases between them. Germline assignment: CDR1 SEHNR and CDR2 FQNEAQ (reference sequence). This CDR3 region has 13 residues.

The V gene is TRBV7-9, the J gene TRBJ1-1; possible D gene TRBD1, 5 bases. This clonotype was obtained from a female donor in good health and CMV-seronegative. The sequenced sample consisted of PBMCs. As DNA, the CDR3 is TGTGCCAGCAGCTTTGGAGGGGTGACTGAAGCTTTCTTT. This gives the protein CASSFGGVTEAFF.